Sequencing of this T cell receptor beta chain was carried out in a study of identical twins. From germline, CDR1 is WSHSY and CDR2 SAAADI. The CDR3 totals 14 residues. V was clipped by 2 bases and J by 1 base, with 8 bases between them. MiXCR was run by TCRdb on the 5' RACE reads, yielding one entry per CDR3 protein. The sample contains some 730,000 distinct CDR3 sequences, roughly 20% of which appear only once. This sample was shared with a second study, whose subject was T cells expressing NK-cell markers. This second study says: In about six donors, dominant NKG2C+ clonotypes were about 1.0-8% of CD8+ T cells.

Input material: PBMCs. The rearrangement links TRBV10-2 to TRBJ1-2; perhaps TRBD1 as D (6 bases). This sequence originates from a woman aged 18-29 years in good health. The CDR3 is CASSETGINYGYTF. The CDR3 DNA follows: TGCGCCAGCAGTGAGACAGGGATTAACTATGGCTACACCTTC.